This T cell receptor beta chain was identified in a study of spatial heterogeneity in lung cancer. The wider study: Unique TCR and UMI combinations averaged more than ten appearances each in raw reads.

The CDR3 spans 11 residues. Between the trimmed V and J ends, which lost 5 bases and 7 bases, there was a span of 5 bases. The germline V gene encodes CDR1 SGHAT and CDR2 FQNNGV. This clonotype was picked up many times. Its specificity is not known. Regarding the study as a whole: Circulating ubiquitous expanded tumor TCRs were observed more frequently at resection than at follow-up.

Time point of the sample: sample taken at primary tumor resection. Researchers sequenced whole RNA taken from tumor, nontumor lung or frozen PBMC without sorting. Donors were fewer than 90 untreated early-stage non-small cell lung cancer patients. TCRdb processed the 5' RACE reads anew with MiXCR; each CDR3 protein has one entry. The repertoire holds about 82,000 distinct CDR3 sequences, with roughly 12% as singletons. This sample comprised PBMCs, obtained at surgery. This chain uses TRBV11-2 with TRBJ1-4; TRBD1 is a possible D gene (5 bases). The TCR was taken from a male donor with early-stage non-small cell lung cancer. CDR3 DNA sequence: TGTGCCAGCAGCCAGGGTGAAAAACTGTTTTTT. Its protein is CASSQGEKLFF.